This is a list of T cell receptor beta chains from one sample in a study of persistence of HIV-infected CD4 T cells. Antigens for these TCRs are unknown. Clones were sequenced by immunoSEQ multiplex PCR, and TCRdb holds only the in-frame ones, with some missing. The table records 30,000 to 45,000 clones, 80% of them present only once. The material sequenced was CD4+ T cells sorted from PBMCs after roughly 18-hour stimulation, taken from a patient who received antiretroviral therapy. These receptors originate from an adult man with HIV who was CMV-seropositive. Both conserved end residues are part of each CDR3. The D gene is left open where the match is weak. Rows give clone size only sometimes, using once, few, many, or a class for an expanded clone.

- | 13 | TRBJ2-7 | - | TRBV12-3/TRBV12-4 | TGTGCCAGCAGTTTAGGCCGAGCCTACGAGCAGTACTTC | CASSLGRAYEQYF
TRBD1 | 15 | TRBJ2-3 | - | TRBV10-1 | TGCGCCAGCAGTAAACAGGGGGCTAGCACAGATACGCAGTATTTT | CASSKQGASTDTQYF
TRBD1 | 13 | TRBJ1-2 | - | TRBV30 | TGTGCCTGGAGTGACAGGGGGAAGGGTGGCTACACCTTC | CAWSDRGKGGYTF
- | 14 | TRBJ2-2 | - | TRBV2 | TGTGCCAGCAGTAACAGGGTTGGGACCGGGGAGCTGTTTTTT | CASSNRVGTGELFF
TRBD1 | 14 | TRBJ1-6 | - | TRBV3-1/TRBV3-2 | TGTGCCAGCAGCCAAGGTCAGGGGGGCTCACCCCTCCACTTT | CASSQGQGGSPLHF
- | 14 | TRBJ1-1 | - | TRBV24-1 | TGTGCCACCAGTTTGGGGGGGTCGAACACTGAAGCTTTCTTT | CATSLGGSNTEAFF
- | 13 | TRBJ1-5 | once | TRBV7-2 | TGTGCCAGCAGCTTAGTTAAGCATCAGCCCCAGCATTTT | CASSLVKHQPQHF
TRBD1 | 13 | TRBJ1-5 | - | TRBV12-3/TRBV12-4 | TGTGCCACCAACACAGGGGAGAATCAGCCCCAGCATTTT | CATNTGENQPQHF
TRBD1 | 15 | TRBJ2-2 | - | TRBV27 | TGTGCCAGCAGACTCCGACAGGGCCCGACCGGGGAGCTGTTTTTT | CASRLRQGPTGELFF
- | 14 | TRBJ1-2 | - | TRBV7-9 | TGTGCCAGCAGCTTAGAGGGCGGTAACTATGGCTACACCTTC | CASSLEGGNYGYTF
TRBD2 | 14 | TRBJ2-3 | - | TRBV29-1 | TGCAGCGTCCTAGCGGGGGGGGTAATAGATACGCAGTATTTT | CSVLAGGVIDTQYF
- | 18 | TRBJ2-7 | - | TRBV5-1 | TGCGCCAGGGGAATGTACAATGGGGACGGGGTCCTCTCCTACGAGCAGTACTTC | CARGMYNGDGVLSYEQYF
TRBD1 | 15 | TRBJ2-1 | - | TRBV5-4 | TGTGCCAGCAGCTTGAATACAGGGGGGCACAATGAGCAGTTCTTC | CASSLNTGGHNEQFF
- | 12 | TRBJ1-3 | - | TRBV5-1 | TGCGCCAGCAGCCCCACTGGAAACACCATATATTTT | CASSPTGNTIYF
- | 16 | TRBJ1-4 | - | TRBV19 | TGTGCCAGTATCTCCACCGGAGCTTCCCGTTCCCGGGGGCTGTTTTTT | CASISTGASRSRGLFF
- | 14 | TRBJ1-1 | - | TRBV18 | TGTGCCAGCTCACCAGCAGCCAAGAACACTGAAGCTTTCTTT | CASSPAAKNTEAFF
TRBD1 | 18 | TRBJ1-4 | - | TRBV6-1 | TGTGCCAGCAGTGAAGCGCCTGGAGGGCGGACAGGGCCTGAAAAACTGTTTTTT | CASSEAPGGRTGPEKLFF
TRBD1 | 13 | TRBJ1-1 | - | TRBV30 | TGTGCCTCCAAAGGACAGGGGAACACTGAAGCTTTCTTT | CASKGQGNTEAFF
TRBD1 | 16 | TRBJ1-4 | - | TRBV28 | TGTGCCCGCAGTTTAAGCCAACAGGGGGCGGAGGAAAAACTGTTTTTT | CARSLSQQGAEEKLFF
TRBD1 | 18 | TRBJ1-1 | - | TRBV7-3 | TGTGCCAGCAGCTTAACCCCCCCCGGGCAGGGGGAGAACACTGAAGCTTTCTTT | CASSLTPPGQGENTEAFF
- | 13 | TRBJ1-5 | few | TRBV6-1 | TGTGCCAGCAGTGAAGCCCCACCTCAGCCCCAGCATTTT | CASSEAPPQPQHF
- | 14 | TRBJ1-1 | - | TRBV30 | TGTGCCTGGAGTAGGCGAGGGGGGAGGACTGAAGCTTTCTTT | CAWSRRGGRTEAFF
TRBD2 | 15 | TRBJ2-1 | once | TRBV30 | TGTGCCTGGAGTGTACGGGCGGGGGGGCACAATGAGCAGTTCTTC | CAWSVRAGGHNEQFF
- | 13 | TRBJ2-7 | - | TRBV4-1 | TGCGCCAGCAGCCGGCCGGGGGCCTACGAGCAGTACTTC | CASSRPGAYEQYF
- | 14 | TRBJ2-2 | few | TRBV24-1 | TGTGCCACCCGCTCTTGGGGCTCGACCGGGGAGCTGTTTTTT | CATRSWGSTGELFF
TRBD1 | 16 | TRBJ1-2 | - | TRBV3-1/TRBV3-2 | TGTGCCAGCAGCCTCCTACCAGGGACAGGGGGCCATGGCTACACCTTC | CASSLLPGTGGHGYTF
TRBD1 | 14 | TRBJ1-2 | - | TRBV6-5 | TGTGCCAGCAGTTACAAGGGACAGGGAGGAGGCTACACCTTC | CASSYKGQGGGYTF
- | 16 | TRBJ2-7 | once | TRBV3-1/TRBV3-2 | TGTGCCAGCAGCCAAGGCCCGGGTAGTCTCTCCTACGAGCAGTACTTC | CASSQGPGSLSYEQYF
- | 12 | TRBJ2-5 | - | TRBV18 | TGTGCCAGCTCCAGGATAGAAGAGACCCAGTACTTC | CASSRIEETQYF
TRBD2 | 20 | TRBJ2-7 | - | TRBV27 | TGTGCCAGCAGTTTAAAACCCTCGAGGCTGGGGGGGTTTCCCTCCTACGAGCAGTACTTC | CASSLKPSRLGGFPSYEQYF
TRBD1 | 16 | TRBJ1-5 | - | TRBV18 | TGTGCCAGCTCACCCTCGATTGACAGGGGGGCACAGCCCCAGCATTTT | CASSPSIDRGAQPQHF
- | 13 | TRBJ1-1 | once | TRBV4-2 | TGTGCCAGCAGCCAAGATGGGAAGGGGATAGCTTTCTTT | CASSQDGKGIAFF
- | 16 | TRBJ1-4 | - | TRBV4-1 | TGCGCCAGCAGCCAAGTTTCTAGGGATGCTAATGAAAAACTGTTTTTT | CASSQVSRDANEKLFF
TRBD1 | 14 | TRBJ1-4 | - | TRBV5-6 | TGTGCCAGCAGCTTTTACGACAGGGACGAAAAACTGTTTTTT | CASSFYDRDEKLFF
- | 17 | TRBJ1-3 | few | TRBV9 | TGTGCCAGCAGCCTCCTTGGGGGTCTATCGGGTGGAAACACCATATATTTT | CASSLLGGLSGGNTIYF
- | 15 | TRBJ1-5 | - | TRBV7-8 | TGTGCCAGCAGCTTAGGCAGGGGAGGCAATCAGCCCCAGCATTTT | CASSLGRGGNQPQHF
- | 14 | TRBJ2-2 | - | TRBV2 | TGTGCCAGCAGGGGGGGTGCCGGGGCCGGGGAGCTGTTTTTT | CASRGGAGAGELFF
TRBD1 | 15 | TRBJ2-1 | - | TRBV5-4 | TGTGCCAGCAGATCCGGGACAGGGGTTTCCAATGAGCAGTTCTTC | CASRSGTGVSNEQFF
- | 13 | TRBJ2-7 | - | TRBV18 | TGTGCCAGCTCACCATCAACCCCACCCGAGCAGTACTTC | CASSPSTPPEQYF
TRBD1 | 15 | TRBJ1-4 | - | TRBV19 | TGTGCCAGTAGTCTCCGGGACAGGCCCTTTGAAAAACTGTTTTTT | CASSLRDRPFEKLFF
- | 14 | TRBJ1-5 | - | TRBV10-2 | TGCGCCAGCAGTCCGGGCGGAAGGGGGCAGCCCCAGCATTTT | CASSPGGRGQPQHF
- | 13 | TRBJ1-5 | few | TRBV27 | TGTGCCAGCAGTTTAGGACGGGGACAGCCCCAGCATTTT | CASSLGRGQPQHF